The entry that follows covers one T cell receptor beta chain sequence. The germline CDR1 and CDR2 sequences are SGDLS and YYNGEE. V lost 6 bases, J lost 7 bases, and 20 bases lay in between. This CDR3 comprises 15 residues. The sample is drawn from a study of technical replicates of blood from several donors. TCRdb's copy holds only in-frame clones and misses some; the assay was immunoSEQ multiplex PCR. The sample contains about 70,000 clones, roughly 93% of which appear only once. Specimen: T cells isolated from PBMCs. This clonotype was obtained from a human donor in good health. This chain joins TRBV9 and TRBJ1-5; TRBD1 is a possible D gene (5 bases). CDR3 sequence (DNA): TGTGCCAGCAAGAGGTCAGGGTCGCGGGGACAGCCCCAGCATTTT. Protein sequence: CASKRSGSRGQPQHF.